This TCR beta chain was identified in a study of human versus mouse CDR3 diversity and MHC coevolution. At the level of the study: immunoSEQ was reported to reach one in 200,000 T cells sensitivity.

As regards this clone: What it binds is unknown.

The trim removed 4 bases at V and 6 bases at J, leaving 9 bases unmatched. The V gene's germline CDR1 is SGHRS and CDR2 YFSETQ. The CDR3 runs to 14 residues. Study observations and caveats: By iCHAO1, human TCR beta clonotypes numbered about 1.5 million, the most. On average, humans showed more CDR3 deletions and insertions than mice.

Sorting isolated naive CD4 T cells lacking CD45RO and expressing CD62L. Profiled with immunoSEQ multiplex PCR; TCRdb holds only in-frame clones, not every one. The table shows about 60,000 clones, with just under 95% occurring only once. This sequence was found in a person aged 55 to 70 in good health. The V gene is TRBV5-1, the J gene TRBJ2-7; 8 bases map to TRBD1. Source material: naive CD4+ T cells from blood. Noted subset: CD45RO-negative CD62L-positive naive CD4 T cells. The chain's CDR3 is CASSEQGQGREQYF. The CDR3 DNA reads TGCGCCAGCAGCGAACAAGGACAGGGCCGCGAGCAGTACTTC.